This T cell receptor (beta chain) was recorded in a study of spatial heterogeneity in lung cancer. Study-level information: Within tumor regions, the number of TCR transcripts tracked closely with a T cell module score obtained from matched bulk RNA-seq. In raw reads, more than nine appearances on average were recorded for each unique TCR and UMI combination. Study observations and caveats: Counts of expanded alpha and beta TCRs within tumors tracked the tumor nonsynonymous mutation count.

The sample's time point: sample taken at primary tumor resection. Unsorted samples of tumor, nontumor lung or frozen PBMC had their whole RNA sequenced. The presence of a unique molecular identifier marked each TCR cDNA molecule. TCRdb itself ran the 5' RACE reads through MiXCR, one entry per CDR3 protein. The sample includes about 170 distinct CDR3 sequences, roughly 30% seen only once; the top ten take roughly 45%. Regarding this clonotype: Its antigen is still unknown. This beta chain turned up in a library designed for alpha chains; as an off-target read, its abundance says little.

V dropped 4 bases and J dropped 7; count of bases not matched to a gene: 10. Germline-derived CDR1 and CDR2 are SGHRS and YFSETQ. The CDR3 runs 15 residues. The sequencing here drew on lung tumor tissue, taken at surgery. The J gene is TRBJ2-7, the V gene TRBV5-1, with TRBD2 matching over 11 bases. The clonotype comes from a female donor with early-stage non-small cell lung cancer. The CDR3 DNA sequence: TGCGCCAGCAGCCGGGATGGAGCTAGCGGGAGGGAGCAGTACTTC. Translation: CASSRDGASGREQYF.